This T cell receptor (beta chain) comes out of a study of metastatic and nonmetastatic thyroid tumors. Looking at the study overall: Repertoires from malignant and benign thyroid patients were compared across blood and tumor or nodule tissue.

TCRdb reassembled clones from the PCR reads with MiXCR. The profile covers thousands of clones, with 25% to 30% appearing a single time and approximately 19% taken by the ten largest. Broader study findings: According to reports, the diversity of TCR beta was significantly higher in malignant thyroid tumors than in benign nodules, and this held in both blood and tumor samples.

The V gene lost 5 bases and the J gene lost 1 base, with 12 bases spanning the gap. The CDR3 contains 14 residues. CDR1 is SEHNR and CDR2 is FQNEAQ in the germline V gene (reference sequence). Before thyroid surgery, none of the patients had received any treatment. As for this clone: Its antigen is as yet unknown.

What was sequenced was adjacent normal tissue. The chain couples TRBV7-9 to TRBJ2-7; D is undetermined. The sequence came from a female donor with papillary thyroid cancer or a benign thyroid nodule (not recorded which). Some clones in this sample may be carry-over from other donors' samples. The CDR3 region is CASSPSSESYEQYF. CDR3 sequence (DNA): TGTGCCAGCAGCCCCTCAAGTGAATCCTACGAGCAGTACTTC.